This record looks at one TCR beta chain sequence and its context. The target antigen is unknown. A read error may produce the germline difference seen at one junction end. This sample is drawn from a study of tumor and adjacent non-tumor tissue in lung cancer. Looking at the study overall: Patients were aged about 31 to 76, 10 men and roughly 5 women, stage I to III. Findings and caveats of the study: Compared with tumor, normal lung showed significantly lower TCR diversity.

The template was RNA from unsorted bulk tissue. Newly diagnosed lung cancer patients had thoracic surgery in China, August–November 2014, without prior chemotherapy. Looked up from germline, CDR1 is MGHRA and CDR2 is YSYEKL. The CDR3 runs 16 residues. The library came from three nested PCR rounds adapted from ARM-PCR protocols. TCRdb re-derived calls from the multiplex PCR reads in MiXCR, one entry per CDR3 protein. Of 89,000 or so distinct CDR3 sequences in the sample, 61% were seen once. J is TRBJ2-7 and V is TRBV4-1; a weak D match, TRBD2 (7 bases). Sample: lung tumor tissue. This receptor was obtained from a man between 65 and 85 years old with non-small cell lung cancer. CDR3 sequence (DNA): TGCCCCAGCAGCCAAGACCCCGGGGGGCGCGCGGGACCGCAGTACTTC. This encodes CPSSQDPGGRAGPQYF.